These 20 T cell receptor beta chains were sequenced from one sample in a study of blood T cell repertoires in COVID-19. Sequenced by immunoSEQ multiplex PCR; TCRdb stores in-frame clones only, minus some. The sample lists 90,000 to 140,000 clones, around 81% occurring once. The material sequenced was peripheral blood. The receptor source for this set is an elderly man with acute or convalescent COVID-19.

V and J are TRBV29-1 and TRBJ1-2; a weak D match, TRBD1 (5 bases). CDR3 length equals 14 residues. Germline lookup yields CDR1 SQVTM and CDR2 ANQGSEA. V dropped 6 bases and J dropped 2 bases, with 16 bases sitting between them. CDR3 nucleotide sequence: TGCAGCGTCCAGAGGCAGGGTAGAAACTATGGCTACACCTTC. It codes for CSVQRQGRNYGYTF.

Here the CDR3 DNA reads TGTGCCTGGAGTCTACTAGCGGAGAACAATGAGCAGTTCTTC. Protein: CAWSLLAENNEQFF. V is TRBV30 and J is TRBJ2-1, with 8 bases matching TRBD2. Germline V gene lookup returns CDR1 GTSNPN and CDR2 SVGIG (reference sequence). The CDR3 extends over 14 amino acids. The trim removed 2 bases at V and 5 bases at J, leaving 5 bases unmatched.

The chain joins TRBV4-1 to TRBJ1-5; 10 bases align to TRBD1. Germline trimming cut 5 bases from V and 4 bases from J; bases unmatched to any gene: 5. The germline CDR1 and CDR2 sequences are MGHRA and YSYEKL. The CDR3 is 15 residues long. CDR3 protein: CASSVRDRGNQPQHF. CDR3 nucleotide sequence: TGCGCCAGCAGCGTCCGGGACAGGGGAAATCAGCCCCAGCATTTT.

This clone was recorded a few times. This chain uses TRBV7-3 with TRBJ2-2, with 7 bases identical to TRBD1. CDR1 is SGHTA, CDR2 FQGTGA, per germline. CDR3 length equals 16 residues. V shed 5 bases and J 1 base; nucleotides not matched to a gene: 7. CDR3: CASSITGTVNTGELFF. The CDR3 DNA follows: TGTGCCAGCAGCATTACCGGGACAGTGAACACCGGGGAGCTGTTTTTT.

J is TRBJ1-1 and V is TRBV29-1; no firm D call. V lost 5 bases and J 0 bases, leaving 10 bases between the germline ends. Germline lookup yields CDR1 SQVTM and CDR2 ANQGSEA. The CDR3 length is 13 residues. In DNA form, the CDR3 reads TGCAGCGTTCAGGCCGTCATGAACACTGAAGCTTTCTTT. Its translation is CSVQAVMNTEAFF. Complete variable domain (other parts from reference TRBV29-1 and TRBJ1-1): SAVISQKPSRDICQRGTSLTIQCQVDSQVTMMFWYRQQPGQSLTLIATANQGSEATYESGFVIDKFPISRPNLTFSTLTVSNMSPEDSSIYLCSVQAVMNTEAFFGQGTRLTVV.

For the CDR3, the DNA is TGCAGTGCTAGTAGGCAGGGGGCGGGCTACACCTTC. It yields the protein CSASRQGAGYTF. V is TRBV20-1 and J is TRBJ1-2; 8 bases agree with TRBD1. CDR1 is DFQATT and CDR2 is SNEGSKA in the germline V gene (reference sequence). The CDR3 is 12 amino acids. The ends lost 3 bases at V and 8 bases at J; junction bases unmatched: 5.

J is TRBJ2-7 and V is TRBV28; 9 positions agree with TRBD1. This CDR3 region has 13 residues. The germline CDR1 and CDR2 sequences are MDHEN and SYDVKM. V was clipped by 5 bases and J by 5 bases; unmatched bases: 4. CDR3 in amino acids: CASSRQGGHEQYF. In nucleotides, the CDR3 is TGTGCCAGCAGTAGACAGGGGGGACACGAGCAGTACTTC.

This clone was counted a single time. The chain couples TRBV6-2 or TRBV6-3 to TRBJ2-7; 11 nucleotides agree with TRBD2. V shed 5 bases and J 1 base; nucleotides not matched to a gene: 10. CDR1 and CDR2 from the germline V gene are MNHEY and SVGEGT. CDR3 length: 17 residues. The CDR3 loop is CASSPQIRLAGSYEQYF. The CDR3 coding sequence is TGTGCCAGCAGTCCACAAATAAGACTAGCGGGATCCTACGAGCAGTACTTC.

This rearrangement joins TRBV4-1 to TRBJ2-7; D unclear. The CDR3 totals 14 residues. Per the germline V gene, CDR1 is MGHRA and CDR2 is YSYEKL. Trimming removed 7 bases from V and 2 bases from J, with 15 bases in between. The CDR3 spells CASKPRQGAYEQYF. DNA for the CDR3: TGCGCCAGCAAACCAAGGCAAGGAGCCTACGAGCAGTACTTC.

The rearrangement links TRBV5-1 to TRBJ2-1; the match to TRBD2 covers 7 bases. The J segment lost 4 bases and the V segment lost 1 base, leaving 5 bases of the junction unmatched. This CDR3 spans 15 amino acids. Germline CDR1 reads SGHRS; CDR2 reads YFSETQ. The CDR3 is CASSLFTGGYNEQFF. The CDR3 nucleotides are TGCGCCAGCAGCTTGTTTACGGGAGGTTACAATGAGCAGTTCTTC.

The rearrangement uses TRBV6-1 and TRBJ1-4; D ambiguous. The V end was cut by 0 bases, the J end by 5 bases, with 4 bases between. The CDR3 is 13 residues long. Per germline, CDR1 MNHNS and CDR2 SASEGT. CDR3 nucleotide sequence: TGTGCCAGCAGTGAAGCCGGGAATGAAAAACTGTTTTTT. Encoded protein: CASSEAGNEKLFF.

The count of this clone is one. This chain links TRBV27 with TRBJ2-7, with 7 nucleotides matching TRBD1. The V gene's germline CDR1 is MNHEY and CDR2 SMNVEV (reference sequence). CDR3 length equals 16 residues. V shed 4 bases and J 2 bases; nucleotides not matched to a gene: 11. The CDR3 coding sequence is TGTGCCAGCAGTTGGCGGGCAGGGGGTAATGCCTACGAGCAGTACTTC. This encodes CASSWRAGGNAYEQYF.

The CDR3 nucleotides read TGTGCCAGCAGCCGTTCCGGGACAGGGCGCACCGGGGAGCTGTTTTTT. Translating it yields CASSRSGTGRTGELFF. V usage is TRBV11-3 and J usage is TRBJ2-2; 9 bases line up with TRBD1. The V segment lost 5 bases and the J segment 4 bases; nucleotides outside the gene matches: 8. This CDR3 has 16 amino acids. Looked up from germline, CDR1 is SGHNT and CDR2 is YENEEA. The complete variable domain, with remaining parts taken from reference TRBV11-3 and TRBJ2-2, reads EAGVVQSPRYKIIEKKQPVAFWCNPISGHNTLYWYLQNLGQGPELLIRYENEEAVDDSQLPKDRFSAERLKGVDSTLKIQPAELGDSAVYLCASSRSGTGRTGELFFGEGSRLTVL.

V is TRBV5-1 and J is TRBJ2-1; the match to TRBD2 covers 11 bases. This CDR3 spans 17 amino acids. The germline V gene has CDR1 SGHRS and CDR2 YFSETQ. V trimming: 4 bases; J trimming: 0 bases; junction bases outside the gene matches: 6. CDR3 DNA sequence: TGCGCCAGCAGCCTCAGACTAGCGGGATCCTCCTACAATGAGCAGTTCTTC. As protein: CASSLRLAGSSYNEQFF.

The chain combines TRBV7-2 with TRBJ1-1; 8 nucleotides line up with TRBD1. The CDR3 length is 16 residues. V gave up 2 bases and J gave up 4 bases; unmatched junction bases: 9. Germline V gene lookup returns CDR1 SGHTA and CDR2 FQGNSA. CDR3 coding DNA: TGTGCCAGCAGCTTACAGCAGGGGGCGCTACCCACTGAAGCTTTCTTT. Protein sequence: CASSLQQGALPTEAFF.

V gene TRBV28 combines with J gene TRBJ2-3, with 8 positions matching TRBD1. The trim removed 5 bases at V and 5 bases at J, leaving 9 bases unmatched. There are 15 residues in the CDR3. Germline V CDR1 and CDR2: MDHEN, SYDVKM. The chain's CDR3 is CASSRGTGGEDTQYF. CDR3 nucleotide sequence: TGTGCCAGCAGTCGTGGGACAGGCGGTGAAGATACGCAGTATTTT.

V usage is TRBV7-9 and J usage is TRBJ1-4; TRBD1 agrees at 7 bases. V was pared by 0 bases and J by 5 bases, with 6 bases of the junction left unmatched. The CDR3 has 16 amino acids. Looked up from germline, CDR1 is SEHNR and CDR2 is FQNEAQ (reference sequence). CDR3: CASSLALGGQNEKLFF. CDR3 coding DNA: TGTGCCAGCAGCTTAGCCCTAGGGGGCCAGAATGAAAAACTGTTTTTT.

The chain carries TRBV18 and TRBJ2-7; TRBD1 agrees at 11 bases. V lost 6 bases to trimming and J lost 6 bases; unmatched junction nucleotides: 10. The germline V gene has CDR1 KGHSH and CDR2 LQKENI. CDR3 length: 15 residues. The CDR3 DNA is TGTGCCAGCTCGTCATTTGGGACAGGGGGGCGCGAGCAGTACTTC. As protein: CASSSFGTGGREQYF.

The rearrangement uses TRBV5-1 and TRBJ1-2, with 8 nucleotides matching TRBD1. CDR1 and CDR2 (germline): SGHRS, YFSETQ. The trim removed 0 bases at V and 6 bases at J, leaving 1 base unmatched. This CDR3 has 13 amino acids. CDR3 amino acids: CASSLEGQDGYTF. The CDR3 DNA is TGCGCCAGCAGCTTGGAGGGACAGGATGGCTACACCTTC.

This clone was counted between two and nine times. The chain couples TRBV30 to TRBJ2-2; 15 bases fit TRBD2. V lost 3 bases to trimming and J lost 0 bases; unmatched junction nucleotides: 8. The germline V gene has CDR1 GTSNPN and CDR2 SVGIG (reference sequence). This CDR3 is 19 amino acids long. Written as DNA, the CDR3 is TGTGCCTGGAGCCTATCGGGACTAGCGGGAGGCCCGAACACCGGGGAGCTGTTTTTT. It encodes CAWSLSGLAGGPNTGELFF.